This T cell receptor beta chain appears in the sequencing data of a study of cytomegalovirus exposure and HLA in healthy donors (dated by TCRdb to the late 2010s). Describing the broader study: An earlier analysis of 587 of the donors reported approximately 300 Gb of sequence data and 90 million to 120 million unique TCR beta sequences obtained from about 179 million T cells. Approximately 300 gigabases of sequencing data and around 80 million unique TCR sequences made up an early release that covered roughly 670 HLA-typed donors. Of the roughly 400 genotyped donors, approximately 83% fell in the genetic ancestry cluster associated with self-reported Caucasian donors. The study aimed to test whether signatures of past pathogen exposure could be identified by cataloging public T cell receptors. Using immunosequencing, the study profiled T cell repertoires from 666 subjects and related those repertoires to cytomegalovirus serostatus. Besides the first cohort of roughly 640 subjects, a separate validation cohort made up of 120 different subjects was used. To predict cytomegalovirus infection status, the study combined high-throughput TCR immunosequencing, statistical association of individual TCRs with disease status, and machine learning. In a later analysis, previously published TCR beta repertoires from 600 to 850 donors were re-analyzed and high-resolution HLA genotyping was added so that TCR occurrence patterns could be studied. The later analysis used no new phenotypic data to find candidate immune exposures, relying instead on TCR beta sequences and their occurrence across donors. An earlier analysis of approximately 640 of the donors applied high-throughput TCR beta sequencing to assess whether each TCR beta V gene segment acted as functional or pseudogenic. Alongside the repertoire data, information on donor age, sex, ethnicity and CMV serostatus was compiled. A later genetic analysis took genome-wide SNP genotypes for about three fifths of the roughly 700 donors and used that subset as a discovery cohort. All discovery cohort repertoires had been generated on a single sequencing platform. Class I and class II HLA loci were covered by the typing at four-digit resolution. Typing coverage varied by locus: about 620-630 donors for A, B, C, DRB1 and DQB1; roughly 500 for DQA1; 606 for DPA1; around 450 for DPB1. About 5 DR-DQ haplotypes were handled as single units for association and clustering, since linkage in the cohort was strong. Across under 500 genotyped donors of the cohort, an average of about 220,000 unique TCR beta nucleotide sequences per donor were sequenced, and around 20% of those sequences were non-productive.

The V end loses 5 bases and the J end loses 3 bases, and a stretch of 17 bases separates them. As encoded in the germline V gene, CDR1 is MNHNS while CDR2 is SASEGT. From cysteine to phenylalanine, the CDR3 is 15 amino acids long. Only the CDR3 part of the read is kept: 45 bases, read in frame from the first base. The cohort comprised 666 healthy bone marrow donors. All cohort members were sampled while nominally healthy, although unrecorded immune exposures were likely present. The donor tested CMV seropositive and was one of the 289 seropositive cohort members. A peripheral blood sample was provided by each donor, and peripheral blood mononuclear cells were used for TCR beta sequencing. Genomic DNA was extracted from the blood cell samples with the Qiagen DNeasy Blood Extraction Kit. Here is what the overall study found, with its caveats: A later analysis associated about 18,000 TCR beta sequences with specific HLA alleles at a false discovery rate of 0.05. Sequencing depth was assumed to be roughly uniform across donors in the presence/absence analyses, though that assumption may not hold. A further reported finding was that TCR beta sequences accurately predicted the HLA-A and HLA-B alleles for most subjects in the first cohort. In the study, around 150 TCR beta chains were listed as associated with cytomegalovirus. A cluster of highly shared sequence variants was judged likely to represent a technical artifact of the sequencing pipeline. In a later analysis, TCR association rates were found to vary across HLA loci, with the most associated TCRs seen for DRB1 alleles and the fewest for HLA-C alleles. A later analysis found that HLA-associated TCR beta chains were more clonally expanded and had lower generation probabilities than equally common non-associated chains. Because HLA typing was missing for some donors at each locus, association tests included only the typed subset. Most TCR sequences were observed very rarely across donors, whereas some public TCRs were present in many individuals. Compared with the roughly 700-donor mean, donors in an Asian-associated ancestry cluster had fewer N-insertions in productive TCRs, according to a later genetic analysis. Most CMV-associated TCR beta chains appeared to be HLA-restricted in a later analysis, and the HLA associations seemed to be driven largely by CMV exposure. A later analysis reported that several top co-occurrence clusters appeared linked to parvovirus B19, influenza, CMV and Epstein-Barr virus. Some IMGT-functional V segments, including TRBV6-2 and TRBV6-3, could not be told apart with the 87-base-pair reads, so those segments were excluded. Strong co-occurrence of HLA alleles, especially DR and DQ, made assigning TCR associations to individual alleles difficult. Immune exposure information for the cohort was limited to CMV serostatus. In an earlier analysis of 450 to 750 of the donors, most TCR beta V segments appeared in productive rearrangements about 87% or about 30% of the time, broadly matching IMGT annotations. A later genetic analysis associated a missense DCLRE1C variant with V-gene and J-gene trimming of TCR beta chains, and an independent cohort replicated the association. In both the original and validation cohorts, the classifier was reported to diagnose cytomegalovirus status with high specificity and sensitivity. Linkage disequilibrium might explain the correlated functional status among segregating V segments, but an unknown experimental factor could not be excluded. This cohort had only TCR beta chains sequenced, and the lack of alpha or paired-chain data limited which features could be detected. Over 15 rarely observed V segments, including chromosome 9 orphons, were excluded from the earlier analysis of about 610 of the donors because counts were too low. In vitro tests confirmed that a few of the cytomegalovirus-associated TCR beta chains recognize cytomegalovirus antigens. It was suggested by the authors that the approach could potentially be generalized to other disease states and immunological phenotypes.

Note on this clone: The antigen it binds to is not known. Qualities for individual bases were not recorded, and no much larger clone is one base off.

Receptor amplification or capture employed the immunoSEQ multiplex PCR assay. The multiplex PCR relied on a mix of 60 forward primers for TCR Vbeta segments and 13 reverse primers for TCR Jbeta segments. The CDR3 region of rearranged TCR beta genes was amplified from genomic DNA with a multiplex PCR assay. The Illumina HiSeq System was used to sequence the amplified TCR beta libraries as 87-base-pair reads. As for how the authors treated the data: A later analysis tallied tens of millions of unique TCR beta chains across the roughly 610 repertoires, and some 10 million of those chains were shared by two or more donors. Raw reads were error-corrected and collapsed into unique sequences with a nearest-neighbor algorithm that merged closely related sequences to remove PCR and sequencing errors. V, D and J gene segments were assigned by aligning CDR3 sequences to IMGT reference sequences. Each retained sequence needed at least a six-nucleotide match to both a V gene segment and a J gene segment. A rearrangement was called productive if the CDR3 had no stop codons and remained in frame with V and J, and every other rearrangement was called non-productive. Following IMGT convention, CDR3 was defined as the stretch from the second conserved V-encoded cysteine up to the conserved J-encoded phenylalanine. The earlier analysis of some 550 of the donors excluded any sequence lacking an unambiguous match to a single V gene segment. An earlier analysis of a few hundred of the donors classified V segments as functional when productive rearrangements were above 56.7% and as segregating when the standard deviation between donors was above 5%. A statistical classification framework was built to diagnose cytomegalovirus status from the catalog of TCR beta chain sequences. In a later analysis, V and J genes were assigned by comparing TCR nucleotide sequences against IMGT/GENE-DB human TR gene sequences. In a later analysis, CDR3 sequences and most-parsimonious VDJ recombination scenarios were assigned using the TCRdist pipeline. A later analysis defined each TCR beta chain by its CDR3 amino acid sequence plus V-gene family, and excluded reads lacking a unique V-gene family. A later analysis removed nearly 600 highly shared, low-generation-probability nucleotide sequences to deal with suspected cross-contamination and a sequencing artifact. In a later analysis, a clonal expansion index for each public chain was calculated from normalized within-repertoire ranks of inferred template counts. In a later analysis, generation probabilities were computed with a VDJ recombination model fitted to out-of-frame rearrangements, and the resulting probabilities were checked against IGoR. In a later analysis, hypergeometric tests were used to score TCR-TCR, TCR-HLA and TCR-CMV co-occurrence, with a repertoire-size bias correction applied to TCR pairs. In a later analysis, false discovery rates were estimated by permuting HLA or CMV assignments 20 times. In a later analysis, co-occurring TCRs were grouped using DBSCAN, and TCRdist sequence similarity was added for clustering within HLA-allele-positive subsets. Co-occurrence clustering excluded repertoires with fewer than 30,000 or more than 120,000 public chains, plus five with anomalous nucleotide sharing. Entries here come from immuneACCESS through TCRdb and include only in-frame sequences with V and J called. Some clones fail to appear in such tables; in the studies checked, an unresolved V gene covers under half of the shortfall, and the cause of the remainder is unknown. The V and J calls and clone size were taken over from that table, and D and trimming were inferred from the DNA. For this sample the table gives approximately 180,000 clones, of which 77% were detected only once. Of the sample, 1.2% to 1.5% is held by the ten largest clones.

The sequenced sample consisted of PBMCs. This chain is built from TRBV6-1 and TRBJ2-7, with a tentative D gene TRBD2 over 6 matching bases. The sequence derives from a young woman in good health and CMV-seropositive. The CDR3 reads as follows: CASSTPSVRGYEQYF. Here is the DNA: TGTGCCAGCAGTACACCTAGCGTTCGGGGCTACGAGCAGTACTTC.